This paragraph reports one TCR beta chain. The antigen is not known. The data were obtained in a study of CD4 T cells in relation to SARS-CoV-2 and coronaviruses. In the study overall: The HLA restriction of the shared crossreactive spike epitopes was mapped. Study-level points and caveats: According to naive versus memory sequencing, detected responses are memory recall, not newly primed.

The assay was immunoSEQ multiplex PCR, and TCRdb's table has in-frame clones only and misses some. The data hold some 65,000 clones, with 85% to 90% observed a single time. The CDR3 runs 15 residues. CDR1 is SGHTA and CDR2 is FQGNSA in the germline V gene. The junction had 9 bases not matched to a gene; V was cut back by 4 bases and J by 5 bases. Unexposed donor CD4+ T cells date from about 2011-2018, before the COVID-19 pandemic. The sample taken for sequencing was memory CD4+ T cells from PBMCs. The origin of this receptor is a human donor in good health. The J gene is TRBJ2-5, the V gene TRBV7-2; 8 bases map to TRBD1. As DNA, the CDR3 is TGTGCCAGCAGCTCCGGACAGGGTTGGGGGGAGACCCAGTACTTC. Translating gives CASSSGQGWGETQYF.